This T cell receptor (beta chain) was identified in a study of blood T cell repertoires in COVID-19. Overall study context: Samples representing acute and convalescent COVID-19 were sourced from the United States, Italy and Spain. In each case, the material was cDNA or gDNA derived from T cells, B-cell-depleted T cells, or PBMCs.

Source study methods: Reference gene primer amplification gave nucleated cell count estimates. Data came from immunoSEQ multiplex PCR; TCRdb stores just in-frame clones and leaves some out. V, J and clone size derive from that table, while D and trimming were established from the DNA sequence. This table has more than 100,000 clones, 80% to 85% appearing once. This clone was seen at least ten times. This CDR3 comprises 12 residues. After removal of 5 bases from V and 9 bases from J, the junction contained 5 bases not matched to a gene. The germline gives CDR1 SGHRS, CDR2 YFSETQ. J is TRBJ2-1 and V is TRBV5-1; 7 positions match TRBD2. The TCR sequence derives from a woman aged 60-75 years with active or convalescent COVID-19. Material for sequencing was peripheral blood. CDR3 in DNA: TGCGCCAGCAGGGGAGGGGCGGTTGAGCAGTTCTTC. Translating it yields CASRGGAVEQFF.